Sequencing of this T cell receptor (beta chain) was carried out in a study of blood T cell repertoires in COVID-19. Whole-study context: Sample material is recorded as cDNA or gDNA derived from T cells, B-cell-depleted T cells, or PBMCs.

The CDR3 totals 17 residues. CDR1 is MGHRA, CDR2 YSYEKL, per germline. V lost 0 bases and J lost 3; bases outside the gene matches: 10. Authors' analysis steps: Reference gene primer amplification yielded estimated nucleated cell counts. Sequencing used immunoSEQ multiplex PCR; TCRdb keeps in-frame clones, though not all of them. From that table come the V and J calls and clone size; the DNA was used to work out D and trimming. The top ten hold about 2.3% of the sample, which has some 95,000 clones, around 93% seen once. The clonotype comes from a human donor with active COVID-19. The donor label of this sample is uncertain. The material sequenced was peripheral blood. The chain joins TRBV4-1 to TRBJ1-2; 7 nucleotides match TRBD1. The CDR3 DNA is TGCGCCAGCAGCCAAGATTCGGAAGGGGGCACCCACTATGGCTACACCTTC. Its translation is CASSQDSEGGTHYGYTF.